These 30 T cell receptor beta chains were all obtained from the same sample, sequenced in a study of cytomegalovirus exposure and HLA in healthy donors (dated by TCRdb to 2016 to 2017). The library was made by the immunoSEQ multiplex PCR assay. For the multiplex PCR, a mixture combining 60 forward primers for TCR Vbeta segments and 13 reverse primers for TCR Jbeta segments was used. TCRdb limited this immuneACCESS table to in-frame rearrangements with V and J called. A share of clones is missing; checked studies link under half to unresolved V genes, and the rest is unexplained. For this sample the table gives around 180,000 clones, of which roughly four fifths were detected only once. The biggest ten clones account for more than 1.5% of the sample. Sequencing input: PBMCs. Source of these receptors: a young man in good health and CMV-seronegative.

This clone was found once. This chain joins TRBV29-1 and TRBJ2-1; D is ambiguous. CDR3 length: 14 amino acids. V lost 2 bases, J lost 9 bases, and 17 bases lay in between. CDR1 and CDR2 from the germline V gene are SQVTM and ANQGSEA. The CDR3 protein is CSVEWLEALGEQFF. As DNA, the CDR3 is TGCAGCGTTGAATGGCTAGAAGCCCTAGGTGAGCAGTTCTTC.

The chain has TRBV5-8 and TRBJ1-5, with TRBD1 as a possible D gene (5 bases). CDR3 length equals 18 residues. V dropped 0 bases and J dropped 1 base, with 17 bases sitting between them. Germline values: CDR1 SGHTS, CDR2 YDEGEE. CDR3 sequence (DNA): TGTGCCAGCAGCTTGGCCTTCGGGGGGGGGACGAGCAATCAGCCCCAGCATTTT. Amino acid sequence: CASSLAFGGGTSNQPQHF.

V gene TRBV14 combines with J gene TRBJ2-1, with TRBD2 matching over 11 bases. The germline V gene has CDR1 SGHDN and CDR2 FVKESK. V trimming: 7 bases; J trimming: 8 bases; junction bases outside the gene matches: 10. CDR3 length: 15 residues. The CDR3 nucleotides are TGTGCCAGCACCCCACTAGCGGGAGATGGGGATGAGCAGTTCTTC. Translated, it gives CASTPLAGDGDEQFF. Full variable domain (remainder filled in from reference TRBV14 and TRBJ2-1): EAGVTQFPSHSVIEKGQTVTLRCDPISGHDNLYWYRRVMGKEIKFLLHFVKESKQDESGMPNNRFLAERTGGTYSTLKVQPAELEDSGVYFCASTPLAGDGDEQFFGPGTRLTVL.

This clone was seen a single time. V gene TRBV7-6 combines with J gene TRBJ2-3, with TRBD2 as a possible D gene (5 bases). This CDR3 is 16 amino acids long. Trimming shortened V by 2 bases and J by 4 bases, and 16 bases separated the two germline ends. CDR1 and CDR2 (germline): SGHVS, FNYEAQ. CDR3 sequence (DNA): TGTGCCAGCAGCTTATTTGCCGGAGGAGGTTCAGATACGCAGTATTTT. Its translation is CASSLFAGGGSDTQYF. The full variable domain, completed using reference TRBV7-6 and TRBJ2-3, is GAGVSQSPRYKVTKRGQDVALRCDPISGHVSLYWYRQALGQGPEFLTYFNYEAQQDKSGLPNDRFSAERPEGSISTLTIQRTEQRDSAMYRCASSLFAGGGSDTQYFGPGTRLTVL.

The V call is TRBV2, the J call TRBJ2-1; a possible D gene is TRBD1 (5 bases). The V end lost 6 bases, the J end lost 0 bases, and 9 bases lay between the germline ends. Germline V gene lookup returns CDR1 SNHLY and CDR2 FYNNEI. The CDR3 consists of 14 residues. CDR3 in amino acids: CASSRDSSYNEQFF. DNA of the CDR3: TGTGCCAGCAGCAGGGATAGCTCCTACAATGAGCAGTTCTTC.

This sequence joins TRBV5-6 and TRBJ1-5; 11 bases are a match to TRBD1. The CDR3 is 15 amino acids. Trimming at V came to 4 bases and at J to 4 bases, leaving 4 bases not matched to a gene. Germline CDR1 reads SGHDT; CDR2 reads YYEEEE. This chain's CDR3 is CASSLWDRGNQPQHF. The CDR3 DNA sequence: TGTGCCAGCAGCCTATGGGACAGGGGGAATCAGCCCCAGCATTTT.

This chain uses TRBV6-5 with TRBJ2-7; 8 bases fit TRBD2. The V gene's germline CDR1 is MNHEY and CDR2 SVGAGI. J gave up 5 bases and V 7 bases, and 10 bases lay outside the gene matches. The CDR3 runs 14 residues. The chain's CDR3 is CASNPRGLDDEQYF. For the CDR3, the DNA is TGTGCCAGCAACCCACGGGGACTAGACGACGAGCAGTACTTC.

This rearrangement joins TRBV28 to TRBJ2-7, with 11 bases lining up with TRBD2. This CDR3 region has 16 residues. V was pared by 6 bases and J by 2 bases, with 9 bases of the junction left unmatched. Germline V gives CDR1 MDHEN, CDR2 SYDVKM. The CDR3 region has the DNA TGTGCCAGCAGCATGGAACCGGGACTAGCGGCCTACGAGCAGTACTTC. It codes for CASSMEPGLAAYEQYF.

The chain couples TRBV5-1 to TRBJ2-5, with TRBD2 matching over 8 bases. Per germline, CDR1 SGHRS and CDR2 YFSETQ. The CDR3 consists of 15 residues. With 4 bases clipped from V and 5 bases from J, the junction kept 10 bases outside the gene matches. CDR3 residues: CASSPPPGGRETQYF. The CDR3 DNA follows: TGCGCCAGCAGCCCCCCCCCGGGGGGGAGGGAGACCCAGTACTTC.

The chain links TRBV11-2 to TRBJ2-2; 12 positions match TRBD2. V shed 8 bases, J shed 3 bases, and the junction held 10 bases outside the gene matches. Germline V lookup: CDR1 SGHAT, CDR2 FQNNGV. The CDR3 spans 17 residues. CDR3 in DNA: TGTGCCAGCCGCGCCTCGCTAGCGGGGGGGTACACCGGGGAGCTGTTTTTT. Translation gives CASRASLAGGYTGELFF.

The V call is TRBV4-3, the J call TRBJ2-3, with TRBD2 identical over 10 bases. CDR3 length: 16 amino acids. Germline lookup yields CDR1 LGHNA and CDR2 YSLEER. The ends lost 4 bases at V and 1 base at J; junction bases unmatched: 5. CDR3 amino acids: CASSPRLAGGTDTQYF. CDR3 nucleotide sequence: TGCGCCAGCAGCCCCCGCCTAGCGGGGGGCACAGATACGCAGTATTTT.

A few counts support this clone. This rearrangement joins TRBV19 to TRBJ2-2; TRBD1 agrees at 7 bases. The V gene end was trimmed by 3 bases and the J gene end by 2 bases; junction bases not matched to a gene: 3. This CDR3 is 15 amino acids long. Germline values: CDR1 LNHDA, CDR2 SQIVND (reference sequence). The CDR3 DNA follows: TGTGCCAGTAGTATCGGGACAGCCAACACCGGGGAGCTGTTTTTT. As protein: CASSIGTANTGELFF.

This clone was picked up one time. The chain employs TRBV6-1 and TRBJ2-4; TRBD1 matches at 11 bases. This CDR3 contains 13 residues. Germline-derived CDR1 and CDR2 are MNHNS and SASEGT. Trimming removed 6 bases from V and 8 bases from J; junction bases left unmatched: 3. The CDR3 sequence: CASRGDRGDIQYF. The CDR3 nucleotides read TGTGCCAGCAGGGGGGACAGGGGGGACATTCAGTACTTC.

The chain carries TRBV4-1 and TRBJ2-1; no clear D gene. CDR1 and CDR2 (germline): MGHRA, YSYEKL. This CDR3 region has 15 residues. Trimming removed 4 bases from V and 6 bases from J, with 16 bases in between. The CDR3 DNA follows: TGCGCCAGCAGCCTCCACAGAACCAACATCAATGAGCAGTTCTTC. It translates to CASSLHRTNINEQFF.

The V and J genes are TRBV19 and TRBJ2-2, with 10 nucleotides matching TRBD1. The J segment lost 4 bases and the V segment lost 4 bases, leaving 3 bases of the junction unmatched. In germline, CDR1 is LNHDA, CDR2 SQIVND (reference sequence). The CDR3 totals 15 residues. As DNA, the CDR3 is TGTGCCAGTAGTAGACAGGGGGCGCGCACCGGGGAGCTGTTTTTT. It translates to CASSRQGARTGELFF.

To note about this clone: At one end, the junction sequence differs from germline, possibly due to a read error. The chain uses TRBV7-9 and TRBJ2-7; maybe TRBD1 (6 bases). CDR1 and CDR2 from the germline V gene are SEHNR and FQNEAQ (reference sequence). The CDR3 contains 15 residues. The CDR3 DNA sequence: TGTTCCAGCAGCTTAGTGCAGGGGCCAGCCTACGAGCAGTACTTC. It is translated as CSSSLVQGPAYEQYF.

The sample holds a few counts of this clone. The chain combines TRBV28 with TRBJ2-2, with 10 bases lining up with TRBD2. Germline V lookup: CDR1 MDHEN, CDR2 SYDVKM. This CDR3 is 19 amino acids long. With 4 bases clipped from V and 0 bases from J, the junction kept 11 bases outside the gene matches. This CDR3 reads CASSSSRWTSGTNTGELFF. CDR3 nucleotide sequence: TGTGCCAGCAGTTCTTCCCGCTGGACTAGCGGCACGAACACCGGGGAGCTGTTTTTT.

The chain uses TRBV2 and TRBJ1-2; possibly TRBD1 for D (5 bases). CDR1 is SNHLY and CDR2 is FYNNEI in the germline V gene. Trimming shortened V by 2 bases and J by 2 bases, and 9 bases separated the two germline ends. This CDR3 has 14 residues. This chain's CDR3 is CASSERDFNYGYTF. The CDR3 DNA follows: TGTGCCAGCAGTGAAAGGGACTTCAACTATGGCTACACCTTC. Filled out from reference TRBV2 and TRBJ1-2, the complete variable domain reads EPEVTQTPSHQVTQMGQEVILRCVPISNHLYFYWYRQILGQKVEFLVSFYNNEISEKSEIFDDQFSVERPDGSNFTLKIRSTKLEDSAMYFCASSERDFNYGYTFGSGTRLTVV.

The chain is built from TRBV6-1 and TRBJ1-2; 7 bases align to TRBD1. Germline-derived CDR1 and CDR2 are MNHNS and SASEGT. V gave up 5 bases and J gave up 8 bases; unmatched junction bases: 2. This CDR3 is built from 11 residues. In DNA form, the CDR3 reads TGTGCCAGCAGTAGACAGGGAGGCTACACCTTC. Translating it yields CASSRQGGYTF.

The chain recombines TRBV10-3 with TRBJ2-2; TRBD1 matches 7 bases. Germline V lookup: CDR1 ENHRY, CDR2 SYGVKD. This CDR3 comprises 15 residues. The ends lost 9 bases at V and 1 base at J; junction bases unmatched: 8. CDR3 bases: TGTGCCATGTCCCGGGACAGTGGGAACACCGGGGAGCTGTTTTTT. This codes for CAMSRDSGNTGELFF.

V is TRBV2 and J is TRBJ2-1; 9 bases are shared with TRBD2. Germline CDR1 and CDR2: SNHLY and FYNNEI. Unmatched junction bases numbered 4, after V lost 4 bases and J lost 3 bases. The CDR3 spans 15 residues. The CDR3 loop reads CASSVLAGDYNEQFF. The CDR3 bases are TGTGCCAGCAGTGTATTAGCGGGGGACTACAATGAGCAGTTCTTC.

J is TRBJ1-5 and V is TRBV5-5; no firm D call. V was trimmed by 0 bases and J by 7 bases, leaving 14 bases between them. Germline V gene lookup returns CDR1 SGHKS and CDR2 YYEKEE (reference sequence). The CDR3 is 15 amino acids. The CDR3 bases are TGTGCCAGCAGCTTGGGCCATGACGCAGGCCAGCCCCAGCATTTT. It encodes CASSLGHDAGQPQHF.

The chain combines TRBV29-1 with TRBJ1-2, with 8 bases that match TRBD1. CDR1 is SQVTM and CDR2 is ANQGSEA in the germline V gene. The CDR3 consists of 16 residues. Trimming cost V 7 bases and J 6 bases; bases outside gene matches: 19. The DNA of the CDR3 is TGCAGCGACGTGCCCGGGACAGGTATACGAGCCCATGGCTACACCTTC. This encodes CSDVPGTGIRAHGYTF.

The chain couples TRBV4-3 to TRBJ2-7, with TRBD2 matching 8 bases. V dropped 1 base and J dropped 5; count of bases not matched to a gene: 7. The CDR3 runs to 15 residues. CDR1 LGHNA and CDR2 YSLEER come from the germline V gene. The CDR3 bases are TGCGCCAGCAGCCAAGTACGGGGGGGCCTCGACGAGCAGTACTTC. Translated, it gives CASSQVRGGLDEQYF.

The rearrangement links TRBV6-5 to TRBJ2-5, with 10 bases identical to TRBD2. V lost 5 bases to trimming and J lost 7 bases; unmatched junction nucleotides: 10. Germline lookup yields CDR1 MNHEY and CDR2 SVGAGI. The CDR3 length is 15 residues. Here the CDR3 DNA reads TGTGCCAGCAGTGCCCTAGCGGGAGTGGAGGGGACCCAGTACTTC. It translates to CASSALAGVEGTQYF.

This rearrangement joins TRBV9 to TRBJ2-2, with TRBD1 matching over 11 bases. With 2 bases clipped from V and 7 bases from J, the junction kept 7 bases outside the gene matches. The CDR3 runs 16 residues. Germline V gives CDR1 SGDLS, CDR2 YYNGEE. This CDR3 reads CASSVGQGGGIGELFF. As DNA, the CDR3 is TGTGCCAGCAGCGTGGGACAGGGGGGAGGTATCGGGGAGCTGTTTTTT.

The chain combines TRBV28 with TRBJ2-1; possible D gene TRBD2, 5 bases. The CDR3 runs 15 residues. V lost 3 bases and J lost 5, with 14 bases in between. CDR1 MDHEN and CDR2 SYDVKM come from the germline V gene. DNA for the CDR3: TGTGCCAGCAGTTTCCCGGGATTTGATAACAATGAGCAGTTCTTC. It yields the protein CASSFPGFDNNEQFF.

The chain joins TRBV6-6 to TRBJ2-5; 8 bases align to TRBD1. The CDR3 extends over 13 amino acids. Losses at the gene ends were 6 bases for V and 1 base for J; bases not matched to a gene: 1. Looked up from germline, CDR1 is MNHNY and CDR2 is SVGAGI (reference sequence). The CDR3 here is CASRTGGQETQYF. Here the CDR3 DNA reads TGTGCCAGCAGAACAGGGGGCCAAGAGACCCAGTACTTC.

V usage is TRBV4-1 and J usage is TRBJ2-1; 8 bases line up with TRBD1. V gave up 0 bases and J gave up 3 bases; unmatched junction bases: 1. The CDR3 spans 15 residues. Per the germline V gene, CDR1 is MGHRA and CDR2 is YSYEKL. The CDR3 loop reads CASSQDGQGYNEQFF. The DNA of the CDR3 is TGCGCCAGCAGCCAAGATGGACAGGGCTACAATGAGCAGTTCTTC.

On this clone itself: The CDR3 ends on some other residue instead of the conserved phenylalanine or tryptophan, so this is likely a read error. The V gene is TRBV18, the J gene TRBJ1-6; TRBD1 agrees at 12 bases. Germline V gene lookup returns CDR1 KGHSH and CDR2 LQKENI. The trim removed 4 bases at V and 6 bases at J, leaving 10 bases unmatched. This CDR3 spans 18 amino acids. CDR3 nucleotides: TGTGCCAGCTCACTCAATTCGGGACAGGGGGCGGCTAATTCACCCCTCCACCTT. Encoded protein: CASSLNSGQGAANSPLHL.